Presented here are 8 T cell receptor beta chains from one specimen sequenced in a study of vaccination and CD4 T cells after COVID-19. What these receptors recognize is not known. Specified treatment: approximately nine-day PBMC culture with coronavirus spike peptide pools or control peptides (ViraFEST assay). The study sequenced cultured CD4+ T cell DNA using the Oncomine TCR Beta short-read assay. MiXCR was run by TCRdb on the PCR reads, yielding one entry per CDR3 protein. Among about 19,000 distinct CDR3 sequences listed, roughly 55% were seen once. The sequenced sample was CD4+ T cells from blood, cultured in vitro. These receptor sequences come from a human donor who had recovered from COVID-19.

This clonotype has more than one count but fewer than ten. The rearrangement joins TRBV27 to TRBJ2-3; 9 bases map to TRBD2. Germline V lookup: CDR1 MNHEY, CDR2 SMNVEV (reference sequence). This CDR3 contains 16 residues. V gave up 8 bases and J gave up 1 base; unmatched junction bases: 10. The chain's CDR3 is CASSPARTSGTDTQYF. In DNA form, the CDR3 reads TGTGCCAGCTCCCCCGCCCGGACTAGCGGCACAGATACGCAGTATTTT.

The CDR3, as DNA: TGTGCCACCAGTGATCTTCAATCGAACACCGGGGAGCTGTTTTTT. Its translation: CATSDLQSNTGELFF. The gene calls are TRBV24-1 and TRBJ2-2; D unresolved. Germline CDR1 KGHDR, CDR2 SFDVKD. This CDR3 is 15 amino acids long. V was clipped by 3 bases and J by 0 bases, with 7 bases between them.

This chain joins TRBV7-9 and TRBJ1-4; a weak D match, TRBD1 (5 bases). Germline V gene lookup returns CDR1 SEHNR and CDR2 FQNEAQ (reference sequence). The CDR3 has 14 residues. V lost 5 bases to trimming and J lost 2 bases, with 9 bases between them. In DNA form, the CDR3 reads TGTGCCAGCAGCCCCAGGGAGACTAATGAAAAACTGTTTTTT. It encodes CASSPRETNEKLFF.

This CDR3 is CASKPGLAGYEQYF. The CDR3 coding sequence is TGTGCCAGCAAGCCAGGACTAGCGGGCTACGAGCAGTACTTC. This chain uses TRBV6-2 or TRBV6-3 with TRBJ2-7; 11 bases match TRBD2. This CDR3 comprises 14 residues. From germline, CDR1 is MNHEY and CDR2 SVGEGT. V shed 7 bases and J 3 bases; nucleotides not matched to a gene: 5.

This chain joins TRBV2 and TRBJ2-7; tentatively, D is TRBD1 (6 bases). From germline, CDR1 is SNHLY and CDR2 FYNNEI. This CDR3 is built from 15 residues. Trimming cost V 2 bases and J 2 bases, with 13 bases left between them. The CDR3: CASSEQGKPPYEQYF. CDR3 sequence (DNA): TGTGCCAGCAGTGAACAGGGGAAACCTCCCTACGAGCAGTACTTC.

Here the CDR3 DNA reads TGTGCCATCGGACGGAACACTGAAGCTTTCTTT. It codes for CAIGRNTEAFF. This rearrangement joins TRBV10-3 to TRBJ1-1; unclear D gene. V lost 8 bases and J lost 1, with 5 bases in between. Germline assignment: CDR1 ENHRY and CDR2 SYGVKD. There are 11 residues in the CDR3.

V is TRBV5-1 and J is TRBJ2-5; 14 bases match TRBD2. The germline CDR1 and CDR2 sequences are SGHRS and YFSETQ. Losses at the gene ends were 2 bases for V and 4 bases for J; bases not matched to a gene: 7. There are 17 residues in the CDR3. CDR3 in amino acids: CASSLGTSGSAGETQYF. The CDR3 bases are TGCGCCAGCAGCTTAGGGACTAGCGGGAGTGCGGGAGAGACCCAGTACTTC.

The chain recombines TRBV27 with TRBJ2-7; D is unresolved. This CDR3 has 15 amino acids. Germline CDR1 is MNHEY and CDR2 is SMNVEV (reference sequence). The germline V and J ends were trimmed by 4 bases and 0 bases, with 13 bases remaining between them. This CDR3 reads CASSYEARYSYEQYF. The DNA of the CDR3 is TGTGCCAGCAGTTATGAAGCGCGATACTCCTACGAGCAGTACTTC.